What follows are 14 T cell receptor beta chains derived from one specimen sequenced in a study of a mutant IDH1 vaccine in newly diagnosed glioma. Profiling relied on immunoSEQ multiplex PCR, and the TCRdb table lists in-frame clones only, not all of them. The data show tens of thousands of clones, with 74% seen just once and 4.5% to 5% held by the top ten. For these TCRs, the target antigens are not known. Time point of the sample: week 35, safety follow-up. What each vaccine dose contained was 300 ug of mutant IDH1 20-mer peptide, accompanied by topical imiquimod. Sequences were derived from PBMCs, sampled from a glioma patient whose treatment included an IDH1 peptide vaccine. Receptor source: a man over 45 with glioma.

The chain carries TRBV5-1 and TRBJ2-2; D remains unclear. In germline, CDR1 is SGHRS, CDR2 YFSETQ. The CDR3 length is 14 residues. Trimming stripped 3 bases from V and 0 bases from J, with 6 bases between. This chain's CDR3 is CASSSNTNTGELFF. CDR3 nucleotide sequence: TGCGCCAGCAGCTCCAACACGAACACCGGGGAGCTGTTTTTT.

This clone turned up a few times. The chain carries TRBV2 and TRBJ1-2; unclear D gene. Germline V CDR1 and CDR2: SNHLY, FYNNEI. There are 14 residues in the CDR3. V was pared by 0 bases and J by 4 bases, with 9 bases between. CDR3 loop: CASSEAGGRYGYTF. The DNA of the CDR3 is TGTGCCAGCAGTGAAGCAGGCGGCCGCTATGGCTACACCTTC.

The chain combines TRBV15 with TRBJ2-3; D not certain. This CDR3 region has 13 residues. V lost 0 bases and J lost 4, with 5 bases in between. Germline loops: CDR1 LNHNV, CDR2 YYDKDF (reference sequence). CDR3 sequence (DNA): TGTGCCACCAGCAGAGATCTTCCAGATACGCAGTATTTT. Translation gives CATSRDLPDTQYF. The full variable domain, rest sourced from reference TRBV15 and TRBJ2-3, is DAMVIQNPRYQVTQFGKPVTLSCSQTLNHNVMYWYQQKSSQAPKLLFHYYDKDFNNEADTPDNFQSRRPNTSFCFLDIRSPGLGDTAMYLCATSRDLPDTQYFGPGTRLTVL.

This clone was observed a few times. The rearrangement links TRBV13 to TRBJ1-3; D may be TRBD1 (5 bases). V lost 4 bases and J lost 8, with 9 bases in between. The CDR3 sequence is 12 residues long. The germline gives CDR1 PRHDT, CDR2 FYEKMQ (reference sequence). The CDR3 reads CASSWDPDTIYF. The CDR3 nucleotides read TGTGCCAGCAGCTGGGACCCCGACACCATATATTTT.

V and J are TRBV6-1 and TRBJ1-5; D is undetermined. The V end lost 4 bases, the J end lost 5 bases, and 6 bases lay between the germline ends. The germline CDR1 and CDR2 sequences are MNHNS and SASEGT. The CDR3 has 12 residues. The CDR3 DNA reads TGTGCCAGCAGTGGACGTGATCAGCCCCAGCATTTT. Translating gives CASSGRDQPQHF.

CDR3 bases: TGCAGCGTTGAAGGTACGGGGCCCCCAGGCGGTGAGCAGTTCTTC. It encodes CSVEGTGPPGGEQFF. The gene calls are TRBV29-1 and TRBJ2-1, with D perhaps TRBD1 or TRBD2 (5 bases each). Germline-derived CDR1 and CDR2 are SQVTM and ANQGSEA. The CDR3 consists of 15 residues. V lost 1 base and J lost 9, with 19 bases in between.

The V gene is TRBV9, the J gene TRBJ1-2; D is unclear. The ends were cut back, 4 bases at V and 2 bases at J, with 9 bases in the middle. Germline CDR1 SGDLS, CDR2 YYNGEE. The CDR3 is made up of 13 amino acids. CDR3 protein: CASSPSPNYGYTF. The CDR3 DNA sequence: TGTGCCAGCAGCCCCTCCCCCAACTATGGCTACACCTTC. Variable domain in full (rest from reference TRBV9 and TRBJ1-2): DSGVTQTPKHLITATGQRVTLRCSPRSGDLSVYWYQQSLDQGLQFLIQYYNGEERAKGNILERFSAQQFPDLHSELNLSSLELGDSALYFCASSPSPNYGYTFGSGTRLTVV.

The rearrangement uses TRBV20-1 and TRBJ2-7; TRBD1 is a possible D gene (5 bases). Trimming shortened V by 5 bases and J by 6 bases, and 8 bases separated the two germline ends. The CDR3 loop spans 10 amino acids. Germline V gene sequence: CDR1 DFQATT, CDR2 SNEGSKA (reference sequence). In DNA form, the CDR3 reads TGCAGTGCTCAAAGGGGCGAGCAGTACTTC. This codes for CSAQRGEQYF.

The chain employs TRBV7-2 and TRBJ1-4; D is possibly TRBD1 (6 bases). Germline assignment: CDR1 SGHTA and CDR2 FQGNSA. Trimming removed 7 bases at V and 5 bases at J, with 14 bases between. The CDR3 contains 14 residues. Here the CDR3 reads CASTLGAVNEKLFF. CDR3 bases: TGTGCCAGCACCCTGGGGGCAGTCAATGAAAAACTGTTTTTT.

The V call is TRBV9, the J call TRBJ1-3; D remains ambiguous. Germline assignment: CDR1 SGDLS and CDR2 YYNGEE. V dropped 3 bases and J dropped 5 bases, with 6 bases sitting between them. This CDR3 region has 12 residues. CDR3 nucleotides: TGTGCCAGCAGCGCAGACAGAAACACCATATATTTT. This sequence encodes CASSADRNTIYF.

The J gene is TRBJ2-7, the V gene TRBV18; TRBD1 agrees at 8 bases. There are 14 residues in the CDR3. Trimming took 4 bases from V and 5 from J; bases not matched to a gene: 7. Germline V lookup: CDR1 KGHSH, CDR2 LQKENI. CDR3 sequence reads: CASSLRTGSNEQYF. The DNA of the CDR3 is TGTGCCAGCTCACTTAGGACAGGGTCCAACGAGCAGTACTTC.

CDR3 loop: CASSQRGAVADTQYF. The CDR3 DNA reads TGTGCCAGCAGCCAGCGGGGGGCCGTCGCAGATACGCAGTATTTT. This rearrangement joins TRBV11-3 to TRBJ2-3; 9 positions match TRBD2. The CDR3 covers 15 residues. CDR1 and CDR2 from the germline V gene are SGHNT and YENEEA. After removal of 5 bases from V and 4 bases from J, the junction contained 7 bases not matched to a gene.

The rearrangement uses TRBV5-6 and TRBJ1-1, with a tentative D call TRBD1 (6 bases). Per germline, CDR1 SGHDT and CDR2 YYEEEE. The V end was cut by 1 base, the J end by 4 bases, with 14 bases between. The CDR3 loop spans 15 amino acids. The CDR3 spells CASSLIMGAPTEAFF. Written as DNA, the CDR3 is TGTGCCAGCAGCTTGATAATGGGGGCGCCCACTGAAGCTTTCTTT.

This clone was seen a handful of times. The V and J genes are TRBV4-3 and TRBJ2-7, with TRBD1 identical over 10 bases. Germline V gene data show CDR1 as LGHNA and CDR2 as YSLEER. The CDR3 extends over 15 amino acids. V trimming: 0 bases; J trimming: 6 bases; junction bases outside the gene matches: 5. CDR3: CASSQEPTGGSEQYF. CDR3 DNA: TGCGCCAGCAGCCAAGAGCCGACAGGGGGCAGCGAGCAGTACTTC.